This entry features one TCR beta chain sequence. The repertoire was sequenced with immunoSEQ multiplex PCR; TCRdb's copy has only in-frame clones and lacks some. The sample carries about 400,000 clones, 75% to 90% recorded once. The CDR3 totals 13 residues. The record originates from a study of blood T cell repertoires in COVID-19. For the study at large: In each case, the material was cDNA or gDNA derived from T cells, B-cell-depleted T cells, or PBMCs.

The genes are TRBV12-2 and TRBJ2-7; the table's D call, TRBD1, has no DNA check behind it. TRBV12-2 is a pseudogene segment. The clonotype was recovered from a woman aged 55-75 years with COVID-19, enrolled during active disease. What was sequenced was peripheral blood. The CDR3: CASRLARVVEQYF. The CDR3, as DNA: TGTGCAAGTCGCTTAGCCAGGGTAGTCGAGCAGTACTTC.